Listed here is a single T cell receptor (beta chain). What this receptor recognizes is not known. No much larger clone is present one base from it, and per-base qualities are unavailable. These data come from a study of vaccination effects on CD4 cells after COVID-19 (dated by TCRdb to between 2020 and 2023). Regarding the research as a whole: Participants received two doses of either the BNT162b2 or the mRNA-1273 mRNA SARS-CoV-2 vaccine. The study compared SARS-CoV-2 spike-specific CD4+ TCR repertoires before and after mRNA vaccination in COVID-19 convalescent patients and infection-naive vaccine recipients. A total of more than 8 COVID-19 convalescent patients and a few SARS-CoV-2-naive healthy vaccine recipients were included in the full study. Cultures from other donors in the study were sequenced with the Oncomine TCR Beta short-read assay on an Illumina iSeq 100. General study outcomes and caveats: Limitations of the study were the small number of convalescent patients and the absence of early post-infection timepoints. Among healthy vaccine recipients, nearly all vaccine-induced clones were SARS-CoV-2 mono-reactive, and just 1 of 255 was cross-reactive with common cold coronaviruses. Marked clonal contraction was observed in both infection-induced and vaccine-induced clones at late post-vaccination timepoints, consistent with waning T cell responses.

In the ViraFEST assay, PBMC were stimulated with viral peptide pools, and TCR sequencing was then used to find antigen-specific CD4+ T cell clonotypes based on their expansion. After around ten days of culture, CD4+ T cells were isolated with the EasySep CD4+ T cell isolation kit. None of the healthy vaccine recipients had a prior SARS-CoV-2 infection, which was confirmed by nucleocapsid antibody tests that came back negative both before and after vaccination. Some 1.9 million PBMC per well were cultured with 10 ug/ml peptides in IMDM containing roughly 5% human AB serum, around 10 IU/ml IL-2 and gentamicin. Half of the culture medium was replaced with fresh IL-2-containing medium on days 3 and 7. Unless otherwise noted, each peptide stimulation condition was cultured in triplicate wells. PBMC were separated from whole blood using Ficoll-Paque Plus gradient centrifugation and were then either cryopreserved at -140C or used fresh. The spike proteins of SARS-CoV-2 and of the common cold coronaviruses HCoV-NL63, HCoV-OC43 and HCoV-229E were spanned by overlapping peptide pools. Genomic DNA was extracted from cultured CD4+ T cells with the QIAamp micro DNA kit.

The library was prepared using the immunoSEQ multiplex PCR assay. DNA from the CD4+ T cells that had been cultured and isolated underwent TCR beta CDR3 sequencing. The original pipeline was this. Non-productive TCR sequences were removed and reads were trimmed to the CDR3 region, keeping CDR3s of at least 7 amino acids. Antigen-specific clonotypes were identified with the MANAFEST web app by comparing expansion in peptide wells against reference cultures. To count as positive, a clone had to show expansion at FDR<0.05 compared with the reference and with all other wells, an odds ratio above 5, and a frequency above 0.1% in two replicate wells. A clonotype was defined as cross-reactive if the clonotype was significantly expanded both in SARS-CoV-2 spike wells and in at least one common cold coronavirus spike condition. CDR3 similarity was assessed by Levenshtein distance using the stringdist R package, and unrooted trees were constructed with ape in R 3.6.1. This immuneACCESS table, as held by TCRdb, lists in-frame sequences with V and J called but not all clones. Of the missing ones, under half trace to an unresolved V gene in checked studies; the others have no known cause. V and J calls and clone size are given by that table; D and trimming were obtained from the DNA. The sample includes approximately 44,000 clones, with more than 60% observed a single time. Clones ranked in the top ten supply under 30% of the sample.

This TCR derives from a human donor who received a COVID-19 vaccine. This specimen consisted of CD4+ T cells from PBMCs cultured with HCoV-OC43 spike peptides, obtained before COVID-19 vaccination. The sample's cell subset or site label, decoded: HCoV-OC43 spike overlapping peptide pool stimulation.

The CDR3 reads as follows: CASSQPGTVYGYTF. The sequenced DNA is TGTGCCAGCAGTCAACCCGGGACGGTCTATGGCTACACCTTC. The chain was built from TRBV3-1 (or the pseudogene TRBV3-2) and TRBJ1-2; TRBD1 could be the D gene, as 5 bases match. Sequences LGHDT (CDR1) and YNNKEL (CDR2) are obtained from the germline V gene (reference sequence). The junction shows trimming of 6 bases on V and 4 bases on J, plus 15 bases between the germline ends. From its cysteine to its phenylalanine, the CDR3 spans 14 amino acids. Here the CDR3 DNA is all that survives: 42 bases in frame from base 1.